Below are 20 T cell receptor beta chains sequenced from a single sample in a study of OX40 agonist ivuxolimab in advanced cancers. The assay was immunoSEQ multiplex PCR, and TCRdb's table has in-frame clones only and misses some. The sample consists of fewer than 30,000 clones, 80% to 95% of them appearing once. The sample in question was CD4+ or CD8+ T cells sorted from blood, obtained in a trial of the OX40 agonist ivuxolimab. These receptors originate from an adult with an advanced solid tumor such as melanoma, head and neck, liver or kidney cancer.

On this clone itself: Germline and junction disagree at one end, which may indicate a read error. This CDR3 is CASSLHTGSNRPQHF. DNA for the CDR3: TGTGCCAGCAGTTTACATACAGGGAGCAATCGGCCCCAGCATTTT. The V call is TRBV27, the J call TRBJ1-5, with D possibly TRBD1 on 6 matching bases. The germline V gene encodes CDR1 MNHEY and CDR2 SMNVEV (reference sequence). This CDR3 contains 15 residues.

The J gene is TRBJ2-2, the V gene TRBV10-1; D is perhaps TRBD1 (6 bases). V lost 5 bases to trimming and J lost 2 bases, with 12 bases between them. This CDR3 region has 15 residues. Germline V gene data show CDR1 as WNHNN and CDR2 as SYGVQD (reference sequence). The CDR3 sequence is CASSSGTQNTGELFF. In nucleotides, the CDR3 is TGCGCCAGCAGTTCCGGGACACAAAACACCGGGGAGCTGTTTTTT.

The V call is TRBV27, the J call TRBJ2-6; unclear D gene. Per the germline V gene, CDR1 is MNHEY and CDR2 is SMNVEV (reference sequence). CDR3 length: 18 residues. V was shortened by 5 bases and J by 0 bases, with 17 bases between the two germline ends. In DNA form, the CDR3 reads TGTGCCAGCAGTCTGCACGGACCGCCTATCTCTGGGGCCAACGTCCTGACTTTC. Residues: CASSLHGPPISGANVLTF.

This CDR3 is CASSYDTSNQPQHF. The CDR3 nucleotides are TGTGCCAGCAGTTATGACACAAGCAATCAGCCCCAGCATTTT. The chain recombines TRBV7-9 with TRBJ1-5; D uncertain. V dropped 6 bases and J dropped 1 base, with 10 bases sitting between them. The CDR3 loop spans 14 amino acids. CDR1 and CDR2 from the germline V gene are SEHNR and FQNEAQ (reference sequence). Complete variable domain (other parts from reference TRBV7-9 and TRBJ1-5): DTGVSQNPRHKITKRGQNVTFRCDPISEHNRLYWYRQTLGQGPEFLTYFQNEAQLEKSRLLSDRFSAERPKGSFSTLEIQRTEQGDSAMYLCASSYDTSNQPQHFGDGTRLSIL.

The chain couples TRBV5-4 to TRBJ2-7; D perhaps matches TRBD2 (6 bases). V was pared by 4 bases and J by 5 bases, with 25 bases between. This CDR3 is built from 17 residues. Germline CDR1 is SGHNT and CDR2 is YYREEE (reference sequence). The CDR3 sequence is CASSPAGGRRAPHEQYF. The DNA of the CDR3 is TGTGCCAGCAGCCCGGCAGGTGGCAGGAGGGCCCCCCACGAGCAGTACTTC.

The rearrangement joins TRBV11-1 to TRBJ2-3, with D perhaps being TRBD1 or TRBD2 (6 bases each). CDR1 SGHAT and CDR2 FQDESV come from the germline V gene (reference sequence). CDR3 length: 15 amino acids. V was trimmed by 3 bases and J by 7 bases, leaving 17 bases between them. The DNA of the CDR3 is TGTGCCAGCAGCTTGGTTCGGGGGCCGGGTTATACGCAGTATTTT. Residues: CASSLVRGPGYTQYF.

This clone occurred once. This sequence joins TRBV7-9 and TRBJ2-7; D perhaps matches TRBD2 (6 bases). CDR1 and CDR2 from the germline V gene are SEHNR and FQNEAQ (reference sequence). Trimming cost V 5 bases and J 0 bases, with 14 bases left between them. CDR3 size: 15 residues. DNA of the CDR3: TGTGCCAGCAGCCCTCTTGGAGGGCGCTCCTACGAGCAGTACTTC. Translating gives CASSPLGGRSYEQYF.

This chain joins TRBV19 and TRBJ1-5; weak D call: TRBD1 (5 bases). V lost 3 bases and J lost 0, with 12 bases in between. Germline-derived CDR1 and CDR2 are LNHDA and SQIVND (reference sequence). The CDR3 consists of 16 residues. The CDR3 sequence: CASSIFRDYSNQPQHF. The CDR3 region has the DNA TGTGCCAGTAGTATTTTCAGGGACTATAGCAATCAGCCCCAGCATTTT.

V and J are TRBV27 and TRBJ2-3, with 8 bases fitting TRBD2. The CDR3 sequence is 16 residues long. V lost 3 bases and J lost 2; bases outside the gene matches: 7. Germline V CDR1 and CDR2: MNHEY, SMNVEV (reference sequence). CDR3 loop: CASSLFAGGTTDTQYF. As DNA, the CDR3 is TGTGCCAGCAGTTTGTTTGCGGGAGGAACCACAGATACGCAGTATTTT.

This clone was picked up a small number of times. This CDR3 is CASSPTAAGRKDTQYF. CDR3 nucleotides: TGTGCCAGCAGCCCTACAGCGGCGGGGCGGAAAGATACGCAGTATTTT. The chain has TRBV6-6 and TRBJ2-3; perhaps TRBD2 as D (6 bases). V shed 6 bases and J shed 5 bases, with 21 bases lying between them. The CDR3 is 16 residues long. The V gene's germline CDR1 is MNHNY and CDR2 SVGAGI (reference sequence).

CDR3 bases: TGTGCCAGCAGCTCAAGACTAGCGGGAGACGAGCAGTACTTC. It encodes CASSSRLAGDEQYF. The genes are TRBV7-9 and TRBJ2-7, with 12 nucleotides matching TRBD2. Germline V gene sequence: CDR1 SEHNR, CDR2 FQNEAQ (reference sequence). The CDR3 consists of 14 residues. V shed 4 bases, J shed 5 bases, and the junction held 3 bases outside the gene matches.

The chain carries TRBV4-1 and TRBJ2-1, with no clear D. V lost 0 bases, J lost 8 bases, and 8 bases lay in between. CDR1 and CDR2 (germline): MGHRA, YSYEKL. The CDR3 contains 13 residues. The CDR3, as DNA: TGCGCCAGCAGCCAAGATCTAGGGTATGAGCAGTTCTTC. Translation: CASSQDLGYEQFF.

The chain employs TRBV19 and TRBJ1-5; D not resolved. The ends were cut back, 3 bases at V and 2 bases at J, with 8 bases in the middle. Germline values: CDR1 LNHDA, CDR2 SQIVND (reference sequence). The CDR3 totals 14 residues. Here the CDR3 reads CASSIVRGNQPQHF. DNA for the CDR3: TGTGCCAGTAGTATTGTGCGCGGCAATCAGCCCCAGCATTTT. The whole variable domain, filled in from reference TRBV19 and TRBJ1-5, reads DGGITQSPKYLFRKEGQNVTLSCEQNLNHDAMYWYRQDPGQGLRLIYYSQIVNDFQKGDIAEGYSVSREKKESFPLTVTSAQKNPTAFYLCASSIVRGNQPQHFGDGTRLSIL.

V is TRBV7-9 and J is TRBJ1-1, with D tentatively TRBD1 (5 bases). V lost 4 bases and J lost 7, with 16 bases in between. This CDR3 has 14 residues. Germline V gives CDR1 SEHNR, CDR2 FQNEAQ (reference sequence). In nucleotides, the CDR3 is TGTGCCAGCAGCTCCCTTGGCAGGGTGGTTGAAGCTTTCTTT. Translating it yields CASSSLGRVVEAFF.

The CDR3: CASSRRDREDNQPQHF. The CDR3 nucleotides are TGTGCCAGTAGTCGCCGGGACAGGGAGGACAATCAGCCCCAGCATTTT. The chain uses TRBV19 and TRBJ1-5; the match to TRBD1 covers 9 bases. Germline V gene data show CDR1 as LNHDA and CDR2 as SQIVND (reference sequence). This CDR3 is 16 amino acids long. V dropped 5 bases and J dropped 3; count of bases not matched to a gene: 8.

The chain is built from TRBV4-1 and TRBJ1-1, with 12 bases aligning to TRBD1. The germline gives CDR1 MGHRA, CDR2 YSYEKL. The CDR3 loop spans 16 amino acids. The V gene end was trimmed by 5 bases and the J gene end by 3 bases; junction bases not matched to a gene: 7. The CDR3 loop reads CASSGPGTGGYTEAFF. As DNA, the CDR3 is TGCGCCAGCAGCGGTCCGGGGACAGGGGGCTACACTGAAGCTTTCTTT.

This sequence joins TRBV4-1 and TRBJ1-1; no reliable D call. CDR3 size: 15 residues. The germline gives CDR1 MGHRA, CDR2 YSYEKL. Trimming removed 4 bases at V and 3 bases at J, with 15 bases between. Here the CDR3 DNA reads TGCGCCAGCAGCCTTTTATCGGCAGTGGACACTGAAGCTTTCTTT. The encoded protein is CASSLLSAVDTEAFF.

The chain has TRBV6-5 and TRBJ1-3; the D is unclear. The CDR3 length is 12 residues. Germline values: CDR1 MNHEY, CDR2 SVGAGI. CDR3 loop: CGTSKSGNTIYF. In DNA, the CDR3 is TGTGGGACGAGTAAATCTGGAAACACCATATATTTT.

The V call is TRBV2, the J call TRBJ1-6; D not resolved. Germline loops: CDR1 SNHLY, CDR2 FYNNEI. The CDR3 runs 12 residues. V shed 6 bases and J shed 0 bases, with 0 bases lying between them. The CDR3 loop is CASSSYNSPLHF. DNA for the CDR3: TGTGCCAGCAGCTCCTATAATTCACCCCTCCACTTT.

The chain is built from TRBV10-3 and TRBJ1-2; the D is unclear. Germline V gene data show CDR1 as ENHRY and CDR2 as SYGVKD. The length of the CDR3 is 13 residues. V lost 11 bases, J lost 7 bases, and 20 bases lay in between. CDR3 in amino acids: CAVTPGANIGYTF. The CDR3 coding sequence is TGTGCCGTCACACCGGGAGCGAACATTGGCTACACCTTC.